A selection of T cell receptor beta chains follows, all from one sample in a study of blood T cells in healthy people across ages. TCRdb analysed the 5' RACE reads with MiXCR anew, one entry per CDR3 protein. This table holds roughly 1.7 million distinct CDR3 sequences, about 35% found once. The source material was blood. Source of these receptors: a woman aged 25 to 39 in good health. CDR3s include the opening cysteine and the closing phenylalanine or tryptophan. Each record gives: D gene, clone size, V gene, J gene, CDR3 DNA, CDR3 protein. A D gene is named only where the DNA matches it firmly. A clone size is listed for some rows: how often the clone was seen (once, few, many), or a class if it is expanded.

D: -
size: -
V: TRBV20-1
J: TRBJ1-2
DNA: TGCAGTGCTAGAGATTATGGTCTTATTCGGGACGGAGGCTATGGCTACACCTTC
CDR3: CSARDYGLIRDGGYGYTF

D: TRBD1
size: few
V: TRBV20-1
J: TRBJ2-1
DNA: TGCAGTGCTAAGGCAGGGGACAGGGCGAACAATGAGCAGTTCTTC
CDR3: CSAKAGDRANNEQFF

D: -
size: few
V: TRBV6-5
J: TRBJ2-3
DNA: TGTGCCAGCAGTTACTCGTACGGTGGGGATACGCAGTATTTT
CDR3: CASSYSYGGDTQYF

D: TRBD2
size: few
V: TRBV20-1
J: TRBJ2-1
DNA: TGCAGTGCCCCCGAACAGCGGGGTCACAATGAGCAGTTCTTC
CDR3: CSAPEQRGHNEQFF

D: -
size: few
V: TRBV6-2/TRBV6-3
J: TRBJ2-5
DNA: TGTGCCAGCAGACCCTCCGGGGTCATCATGAAAAAGACCCAGTACTTC
CDR3: CASRPSGVIMKKTQYF

D: -
size: few
V: TRBV5-1
J: TRBJ2-5
DNA: TGCGCCAGCAGCGATCAGAGTGGGGAGACCCAGTACTTC
CDR3: CASSDQSGETQYF

D: TRBD2
size: few
V: TRBV20-1
J: TRBJ2-1
DNA: TGCAGTGCGACCTGGCGGGGGGGGTACAATGAGCAGTTCTTC
CDR3: CSATWRGGYNEQFF

D: TRBD2
size: few
V: TRBV11-2
J: TRBJ2-7
DNA: TGTGCCAGCAGCTTACCTAGCGGCGACTACGAGCAGTACTTC
CDR3: CASSLPSGDYEQYF

D: -
size: -
V: TRBV28
J: TRBJ2-2
DNA: TGTGCCAGCACCTTAGTTGGACAAGGATTTCCCGGGGAGCTGTTTTTT
CDR3: CASTLVGQGFPGELFF

D: TRBD1
size: -
V: TRBV29-1
J: TRBJ1-1
DNA: TGCAGCGTTTTCTTCCAGGGGGTGAACACTGAAGCTTTCTTT
CDR3: CSVFFQGVNTEAFF

D: -
size: few
V: TRBV4-1
J: TRBJ2-2
DNA: TGCGCCAGCAGCCAAACCCGGGCCACCGGGGAGCTGTTTTTT
CDR3: CASSQTRATGELFF

D: -
size: few
V: TRBV4-1
J: TRBJ2-1
DNA: TGCGCCAGCAGCCAAGACAGGGAGAGCAATGAGCAGTTCTTC
CDR3: CASSQDRESNEQFF

D: -
size: -
V: TRBV6-5
J: TRBJ1-1
DNA: TGTGCCAGCAGTTCTGCAAAGAACACTGAAGCTTTCTTT
CDR3: CASSSAKNTEAFF

D: TRBD1
size: -
V: TRBV27
J: TRBJ2-7
DNA: TGTGCCAGCAGAGGACAGGGACCCAACGAGCAGTACTTC
CDR3: CASRGQGPNEQYF

D: TRBD2
size: -
V: TRBV15
J: TRBJ2-3
DNA: TGTGCCACCAGCAGAGGGTCTAGCGGGACGGATACGCAGTATTTT
CDR3: CATSRGSSGTDTQYF

D: TRBD2
size: -
V: TRBV3-1
J: TRBJ2-2
DNA: TGTGCCAGCAGGCTAGCGGAAAGCACCGGGGAGCTGTTTTTT
CDR3: CASRLAESTGELFF

D: TRBD1
size: few
V: TRBV6-6
J: TRBJ2-5
DNA: TGTGCCAGCAGTCGGCGACAGGGGGTATTGGAGACCCAGTACTTC
CDR3: CASSRRQGVLETQYF

D: -
size: -
V: TRBV28
J: TRBJ2-7
DNA: TGTGCCAGCAGAGGCGGAGGCGGCGGAGAGCAGTACTTC
CDR3: CASRGGGGGEQYF

D: -
size: -
V: TRBV7-3
J: TRBJ1-1
DNA: TGTGCCAGCAGCTTAATAGGAGGGGGTAACACTGAAGCTTTCTTT
CDR3: CASSLIGGGNTEAFF

D: -
size: few
V: TRBV9
J: TRBJ2-2
DNA: TGTGCCAGCAGCGTAGAGGGGAAGAAATCCGGGGAGCTGTTTTTT
CDR3: CASSVEGKKSGELFF

D: -
size: few
V: TRBV4-1
J: TRBJ2-5
DNA: TGCGCCAGCAGCCAAGATATAATGGAGGCGGGGTCGGGGCAAGAGACCCAGTACTTC
CDR3: CASSQDIMEAGSGQETQYF

D: TRBD1
size: few
V: TRBV20-1
J: TRBJ2-7
DNA: TGCAGTGCCGGGCAGGGGGCGCTTCTCGAGCAGTACTTC
CDR3: CSAGQGALLEQYF

D: -
size: few
V: TRBV20-1
J: TRBJ2-1
DNA: TGCAGCGGGCAAGGGGGCTCCTACAATGAGCAGTTCTTC
CDR3: CSGQGGSYNEQFF

D: -
size: -
V: TRBV3-1
J: TRBJ2-7
DNA: TGTGCCAGCAGCCAAGATTCGGCGGCGGGGCGGTGCGAGCAGTACTTC
CDR3: CASSQDSAAGRCEQYF

D: TRBD1
size: few
V: TRBV12-3/TRBV12-4
J: TRBJ2-5
DNA: TGTGCCAGCACCGCGACAGGGACAATCAGGGAAGAGACCCAGTACTTC
CDR3: CASTATGTIREETQYF